The 9 T cell receptor beta chains reported below all come from one sample, sequenced in a study of CD8+CD57+ T cells in acquired aplastic anemia. CDR3 and TCR beta VDJ profiling relied on a genomic DNA template. A single record per CDR3 protein comes from TCRdb applying MiXCR to the reads. The table lists about 180,000 distinct CDR3 sequences, around half of them singletons, with roughly 3% in the top ten. Sequenced: sorted CD4+, CD8+, or CD8+CD57+ T cells (not recorded which) from PBMCs. These receptors came from a human donor in good health.

This clonotype was found a few times. The chain combines TRBV10-3 with TRBJ2-7; D gene uncertain. Germline V gives CDR1 ENHRY, CDR2 SYGVKD. The V end lost 4 bases, the J end lost 2 bases, and 12 bases lay between the germline ends. There are 14 residues in the CDR3. In DNA form, the CDR3 reads TGTGCCATCAGTGCTTCGGACCGGACCTACGAGCAGTACTTC. This codes for CAISASDRTYEQYF.

This clonotype was seen a single time. Here the CDR3 reads CATQGDRGRREQYF. The CDR3 nucleotides read TGTGCCACGCAGGGTGACAGGGGACGGCGAGAGCAGTACTTC. The chain joins TRBV24-1 to TRBJ2-7; 8 positions agree with TRBD1. Trimming removed 10 bases from V and 7 bases from J; junction bases left unmatched: 14. This CDR3 has 14 residues. Germline V gives CDR1 KGHDR, CDR2 SFDVKD.

A word on this clonotype: This may come from a read error, since a much larger clone is one base off. The rearrangement uses TRBV5-1 and TRBJ1-6; no clear D gene. CDR3 length equals 15 residues. Germline V gene sequence: CDR1 SGHRS, CDR2 YFSETQ. CDR3 loop: CASSLEAGRNSPHHF. CDR3 nucleotides: TGCGCCAGCAGCTTGGAGGCAGGACGAAATTCACCCCACCACTTT.

The genes are TRBV10-3 and TRBJ2-6; 8 bases map to TRBD1. V gave up 11 bases and J gave up 2 bases; unmatched junction bases: 8. CDR3 length equals 15 residues. Germline V lookup: CDR1 ENHRY, CDR2 SYGVKD. CDR3 region: CAASGTGTGANVLTF. Written as DNA, the CDR3 is TGTGCCGCTTCCGGGACAGGTACTGGGGCCAACGTCCTGACTTTC.

This chain links TRBV2 with TRBJ1-6; perhaps TRBD1 as D (5 bases). The CDR3 spans 15 residues. The V gene's germline CDR1 is SNHLY and CDR2 FYNNEI. V was trimmed by 1 base and J by 10 bases, leaving 14 bases between them. Here the CDR3 reads CASSEGRGQRSPLHF. CDR3 sequence (DNA): TGTGCCAGCAGTGAAGGGCGGGGCCAACGATCACCCCTCCACTTT.

The sample holds many counts of this clonotype. The rearrangement links TRBV20-1 to TRBJ2-7; D possibly corresponds to TRBD1 (6 bases). V was trimmed by 0 bases and J by 1 base, leaving 13 bases between them. CDR1 and CDR2 (germline): DFQATT, SNEGSKA (reference sequence). The CDR3 is 15 residues long. The CDR3 here is CSARDGQGRSYEQYF. DNA for the CDR3: TGCAGTGCTAGAGATGGGCAGGGGAGATCCTACGAGCAGTACTTC.

The chain uses TRBV2 and TRBJ1-6; 7 bases match TRBD1. CDR3 length: 14 amino acids. Germline trimming cut 5 bases from V and 9 bases from J; bases unmatched to any gene: 7. Looked up from germline, CDR1 is SNHLY and CDR2 is FYNNEI. The CDR3 sequence is CASSQQGSGSPLHF. CDR3 sequence (DNA): TGTGCCAGCAGTCAACAGGGGTCTGGTTCACCCCTCCACTTT.

V is TRBV11-2 and J is TRBJ2-7; 11 positions agree with TRBD2. This CDR3 has 14 amino acids. Germline V gene sequence: CDR1 SGHAT, CDR2 FQNNGV. V lost 3 bases and J lost 6; bases outside the gene matches: 4. CDR3: CASSFSGGVVEQYF. The CDR3, as DNA: TGTGCCAGCAGCTTTAGCGGGGGGGTGGTCGAGCAGTACTTC.

This chain joins TRBV12-3 or TRBV12-4 and TRBJ2-2; 15 bases are shared with TRBD2. The length of the CDR3 is 16 residues. Unmatched junction bases numbered 2, after V lost 5 bases and J lost 4 bases. CDR3 sequence reads: CASSKGLAGGTGELFF. The CDR3 DNA follows: TGTGCCAGCAGTAAGGGACTAGCGGGAGGCACCGGGGAGCTGTTTTTT.